This record covers a single T cell receptor (beta chain). Some clones are missing from TCRdb's copy, which holds only in-frame ones; the method was immunoSEQ multiplex PCR. The sample lists about 15,000 clones, roughly 60% occurring once. Once graft tissue had been processed, intraepithelial and lamina propria lymphocytes were released. The data are from a study of graft-versus-host responses after intestinal transplantation. Study overall: Tacrolimus plus steroids were given to all recipients for approximately three years, preceded by anti-thymocyte globulin induction.

Germline assignment: CDR1 LNHDA and CDR2 SQIVND (reference sequence). There are 14 residues in the CDR3. The ends were cut back, 3 bases at V and 0 bases at J, with 9 bases in the middle. The sequenced sample was ileum tissue, obtained 524 days after transplant. This TCR derives from a human patient who received an intestinal transplant, so some T cells may come from the graft donor. The rearrangement joins TRBV19 to TRBJ2-7; no clear D. The CDR3 coding sequence is TGTGCCAGTAGTATTGGTACGGGCTCCTACGAGCAGTACTTC. Translation gives CASSIGTGSYEQYF.